The next 31 T cell receptor beta chains were all read from a single sample in a study of shared clonotypes between healthy human individuals (dated by TCRdb to 2019 to 2021). Library method: the immunoSEQ multiplex PCR assay. TCRdb mirrors the immuneACCESS table, restricted to in-frame sequences. Some clones are absent from its copies; in checked studies, under half trace to an unresolved V gene, and the reason for the others is unknown. The sample profile shows about 2 million clones; 85% to 95% of them were found once. 0.1% to 0.15% of the sample is taken by the ten largest. Sequencing was carried out using naive CD4+ T cells sorted from blood. The sample's cell subset or site label is to be understood as: CD45RA+ positively selected. The origin of the receptors is a man between 18 and 29 years old in good health.

This chain links TRBV10-2 with TRBJ2-3, with D tentatively TRBD2 (5 bases). Germline lookup yields CDR1 WSHSY and CDR2 SAAADI. V gave up 7 bases and J gave up 2 bases, with 19 bases separating them. This CDR3 contains 16 residues. As DNA, the CDR3 is TGCGCCAGCACCGCCGCACTAGAGTCGGCCACAGATACGCAGTATTTT. It codes for CASTAALESATDTQYF.

The chain carries TRBV6-1 and TRBJ2-1; the D is unclear. CDR1 and CDR2 from the germline V gene are MNHNS and SASEGT. The CDR3 sequence is 15 residues long. With 2 bases removed from V and 4 bases from J, the gap between germline ends came to 12 bases. CDR3 in amino acids: CASSELTVPYNEQFF. The CDR3 bases are TGTGCCAGCAGTGAACTTACAGTTCCTTACAATGAGCAGTTCTTC.

The chain recombines TRBV10-1 with TRBJ2-3; D not resolved. Germline V gene lookup returns CDR1 WNHNN and CDR2 SYGVQD (reference sequence). V gave up 2 bases and J gave up 2 bases, with 8 bases separating them. The CDR3 is made up of 14 amino acids. The CDR3 loop is CASSELLYTDTQYF. CDR3 nucleotides: TGCGCCAGCAGTGAGCTCTTGTACACAGATACGCAGTATTTT.

The rearrangement uses TRBV7-9 and TRBJ1-4; D is unclear. Per germline, CDR1 SEHNR and CDR2 FQNEAQ (reference sequence). The V end lost 0 bases, the J end lost 1 base, and 9 bases lay between the germline ends. This CDR3 is built from 16 residues. The CDR3 DNA follows: TGTGCCAGCAGCTTAGCAGCCGTTGGAACTAATGAAAAACTGTTTTTT. Its protein is CASSLAAVGTNEKLFF.

The V and J genes are TRBV7-6 and TRBJ2-7; D is undetermined. CDR3 length: 13 residues. Per germline, CDR1 SGHVS and CDR2 FNYEAQ. The V and J ends lost 3 bases and 6 bases respectively, with 12 bases between them. CDR3 DNA sequence: TGTGCCAGCAGCTTGGGGATGGGTAGCGAGCAGTACTTC. This sequence encodes CASSLGMGSEQYF.

Worth noting for this clone: The sample contains more than one DNA sequence encoding this CDR3. The chain's CDR3 is CASSLVGDSPLHF. CDR3 bases: TGTGCCAGCAGCTTAGTGGGGGATTCACCCCTCCACTTT. This chain connects TRBV11-2 to TRBJ1-6; tentatively, D is TRBD1 (5 bases). Trimming shortened V by 1 base and J by 8 bases, and 6 bases separated the two germline ends. The CDR3 loop spans 13 amino acids. The germline V gene has CDR1 SGHAT and CDR2 FQNNGV.

The rearrangement joins TRBV7-2 to TRBJ2-5, with D perhaps matching TRBD2 (6 bases). The CDR3 is made up of 14 amino acids. CDR1 is SGHTA and CDR2 is FQGNSA in the germline V gene. Trimming took 6 bases from V and 6 from J, leaving 17 bases between them. For the CDR3, the DNA is TGTGCCAGCAGAGAGCCGGGAGCTAGAAAGACCCAGTACTTC. Its protein product is CASREPGARKTQYF.

J is TRBJ1-1 and V is TRBV14; possible D gene TRBD1, 6 bases. This CDR3 has 15 residues. Looked up from germline, CDR1 is SGHDN and CDR2 is FVKESK. V was shortened by 4 bases and J by 0 bases, with 12 bases between the two germline ends. As DNA, the CDR3 is TGTGCCAGCAGCCGGTGGGGGGCCTTGAACACTGAAGCTTTCTTT. Its translation: CASSRWGALNTEAFF. Supplemented by reference TRBV14 and TRBJ1-1, the full variable domain reads EAGVTQFPSHSVIEKGQTVTLRCDPISGHDNLYWYRRVMGKEIKFLLHFVKESKQDESGMPNNRFLAERTGGTYSTLKVQPAELEDSGVYFCASSRWGALNTEAFFGQGTRLTVV.

CDR3 residues: CASSIVTGAEQYF. The CDR3 nucleotides read TGTGCCAGCAGCATAGTGACAGGGGCCGAGCAGTACTTC. This chain joins TRBV5-6 and TRBJ2-7, with TRBD1 matching 8 bases. Germline V gene lookup returns CDR1 SGHDT and CDR2 YYEEEE. The CDR3 contains 13 residues. After removal of 4 bases from V and 6 bases from J, the junction contained 6 bases not matched to a gene.

CDR3 DNA sequence: TGTGCCAGCAGCGGGGCAGGTTCTAATGAAAAACTGTTTTTT. This codes for CASSGAGSNEKLFF. This chain connects TRBV9 to TRBJ1-4; no clear D gene. Germline loops: CDR1 SGDLS, CDR2 YYNGEE. V was pared by 3 bases and J by 3 bases, with 9 bases between. CDR3 length equals 14 residues.

This chain uses TRBV5-1 with TRBJ2-7; D uncertain. Germline V gives CDR1 SGHRS, CDR2 YFSETQ. The CDR3 length is 17 residues. Trimming removed 0 bases at V and 11 bases at J, with 27 bases between. CDR3 protein: CASSLAYPLPSPPREYF. CDR3 coding DNA: TGCGCCAGCAGCTTGGCATACCCTCTACCCTCTCCCCCTCGAGAGTACTTC.

CDR3 nucleotide sequence: TGTGCCAGCAGTCCCGCAATCCAAGAGACCCAGTACTTC. This translates into CASSPAIQETQYF. This chain connects TRBV7-6 to TRBJ2-5; D remains ambiguous. The CDR3 spans 13 residues. Germline assignment: CDR1 SGHVS and CDR2 FNYEAQ. V was trimmed by 6 bases and J by 1 base, leaving 9 bases between them.

This clone appeared a few times. This rearrangement joins TRBV18 to TRBJ2-3; perhaps TRBD2 as D (6 bases). Trimming shortened V by 5 bases and J by 4 bases, and 10 bases separated the two germline ends. Germline CDR1 KGHSH, CDR2 LQKENI. The CDR3 extends over 13 amino acids. Here the CDR3 reads CASSIGTSDTQYF. In nucleotides, the CDR3 is TGTGCCAGCTCAATAGGGACTTCAGATACGCAGTATTTT.

This clone was detected once. This chain uses TRBV7-3 with TRBJ1-2; D not resolved. This CDR3 is built from 15 residues. CDR1 is SGHTA, CDR2 FQGTGA, per germline. V lost 2 bases and J lost 2, with 12 bases in between. The CDR3 coding sequence is TGTGCCAGCAGCTTAGATCCGGGTTCCAACTATGGCTACACCTTC. This gives the protein CASSLDPGSNYGYTF. Supplemented by reference TRBV7-3 and TRBJ1-2, the full variable domain reads GAGVSQTPSNKVTEKGKYVELRCDPISGHTALYWYRQSLGQGPEFLIYFQGTGAADDSGLPNDRFFAVRPEGSVSTLKIQRTERGDSAVYLCASSLDPGSNYGYTFGSGTRLTVV.

In DNA form, the CDR3 reads TGTGCCAGCAGCTTAAGCGGATTCTCTGGCTACACCTTC. Translated: CASSLSGFSGYTF. The chain couples TRBV7-2 to TRBJ1-2, with D uncertain. This CDR3 is built from 13 residues. The V end was cut by 2 bases, the J end by 7 bases, with 11 bases between. Germline V gene lookup returns CDR1 SGHTA and CDR2 FQGNSA.

The genes are TRBV6-1 and TRBJ2-1; D ambiguous. Trimming shortened V by 6 bases and J by 6 bases, and 12 bases separated the two germline ends. CDR3 length equals 13 residues. In germline, CDR1 is MNHNS, CDR2 SASEGT. CDR3 sequence (DNA): TGTGCCAGCAGATTCAATGAAGGCAATGAGCAGTTCTTC. Protein sequence: CASRFNEGNEQFF.

This chain connects TRBV5-1 to TRBJ1-3; TRBD1 agrees at 7 bases. Germline trimming cut 0 bases from V and 4 bases from J; bases unmatched to any gene: 4. The germline CDR1 and CDR2 sequences are SGHRS and YFSETQ. This CDR3 comprises 15 residues. Written as DNA, the CDR3 is TGCGCCAGCAGCTTGGAGGGGGCAGCCGGAAACACCATATATTTT. It is translated as CASSLEGAAGNTIYF.

A single count supports this clone. The chain recombines TRBV5-1 with TRBJ1-1, with no clear D. The germline gives CDR1 SGHRS, CDR2 YFSETQ. CDR3 length equals 14 residues. Trimming shortened V by 1 base and J by 2 bases, and 9 bases separated the two germline ends. The CDR3 protein is CASSLLGDNTEAFF. CDR3 coding DNA: TGCGCCAGCAGCTTGTTGGGAGACAACACTGAAGCTTTCTTT.

The rearrangement uses TRBV30 and TRBJ2-3; 7 positions agree with TRBD2. This CDR3 has 15 residues. V lost 8 bases to trimming and J lost 3 bases; unmatched junction nucleotides: 14. Germline CDR1 reads GTSNPN; CDR2 reads SVGIG (reference sequence). CDR3 nucleotide sequence: TGTGCCGGCTCGGAGGCGGGAGTTATGACAGATACGCAGTATTTT. Translating it yields CAGSEAGVMTDTQYF.

The rearrangement links TRBV6-1 to TRBJ2-3, with D hard to call. The CDR3 has 14 residues. The V end lost 1 base, the J end lost 1 base, and 6 bases lay between the germline ends. In germline, CDR1 is MNHNS, CDR2 SASEGT. The CDR3 is CASSEVRRTDTQYF. The CDR3 DNA sequence: TGTGCCAGCAGTGAAGTTCGGCGCACAGATACGCAGTATTTT.

This chain uses TRBV7-9 with TRBJ2-1; TRBD2 aligns across 8 bases. The ends lost 5 bases at V and 7 bases at J; junction bases unmatched: 10. Germline V gene lookup returns CDR1 SEHNR and CDR2 FQNEAQ (reference sequence). This CDR3 contains 15 residues. In DNA, the CDR3 is TGTGCCAGCAGCCTCGGGAGGGCCAGGTATAATGAGCAGTTCTTC. Translated: CASSLGRARYNEQFF.

In this sample, this clone turned up once. This chain joins TRBV19 and TRBJ1-5; 7 bases agree with TRBD1. The CDR3 contains 12 residues. Germline CDR1 is LNHDA and CDR2 is SQIVND (reference sequence). The ends lost 3 bases at V and 11 bases at J; junction bases unmatched: 4. The CDR3 nucleotides read TGTGCCAGTAGTATCAGGGGGGGAGCCCAGCATTTT. Translated, it gives CASSIRGGAQHF.

This clone was detected ten times or more. The J gene is TRBJ1-2, the V gene TRBV2, with D perhaps matching TRBD1 (5 bases). This CDR3 has 14 residues. CDR1 and CDR2 (germline): SNHLY, FYNNEI. Trimming removed 8 bases from V and 4 bases from J, with 17 bases in between. CDR3 loop: CASSGAFGPYGYTF. DNA for the CDR3: TGTGCCAGCTCCGGGGCCTTCGGGCCCTATGGCTACACCTTC.

V gene TRBV5-6 combines with J gene TRBJ1-2; no firm D call. CDR1 and CDR2 from the germline V gene are SGHDT and YYEEEE. This CDR3 is built from 16 residues. V lost 1 base, J lost 7 bases, and 20 bases lay in between. CDR3 sequence reads: CASSLLAASGISGYTF. The CDR3 nucleotides are TGTGCCAGCAGCTTGTTAGCGGCCAGCGGAATTTCTGGCTACACCTTC.

About this clone: Other DNA sequences in this sample translate to the same CDR3. The chain has TRBV5-1 and TRBJ2-1; D remains ambiguous. From germline, CDR1 is SGHRS and CDR2 YFSETQ. This CDR3 has 12 amino acids. The V gene lost 0 bases and the J gene lost 7 bases, with 5 bases spanning the gap. CDR3 residues: CASSLAGNEQFF. The DNA of the CDR3 is TGCGCCAGCAGCTTGGCTGGAAATGAGCAGTTCTTC.

This clone was detected once. The rearrangement links TRBV5-1 to TRBJ1-3, with D hard to call. CDR1 and CDR2 from the germline V gene are SGHRS and YFSETQ. The CDR3 consists of 14 residues. V lost 4 bases and J 4 bases, leaving 12 bases between the germline ends. The chain's CDR3 is CASSAGNIGNTIYF. CDR3 DNA: TGCGCCAGCAGCGCGGGGAATATCGGAAACACCATATATTTT.

The chain is built from TRBV15 and TRBJ1-5, with a tentative D call TRBD1 (5 bases). Deletions cut 0 bases from V and 1 base from J, with 16 bases between. CDR3 length: 18 amino acids. Germline-derived CDR1 and CDR2 are LNHNV and YYDKDF (reference sequence). Written as DNA, the CDR3 is TGTGCCACCAGCAGAGAATTTCAGTTGACAGTAAGCAATCAGCCCCAGCATTTT. As protein: CATSREFQLTVSNQPQHF.

The rearrangement uses TRBV10-3 and TRBJ2-2; 10 positions agree with TRBD1. The CDR3 is 17 amino acids. Looked up from germline, CDR1 is ENHRY and CDR2 is SYGVKD. With 8 bases clipped from V and 4 bases from J, the junction kept 13 bases outside the gene matches. CDR3 sequence (DNA): TGTGCCATCTTGCCGACGGCGGGACAGGGGTTCACCGGGGAGCTGTTTTTT. Protein product: CAILPTAGQGFTGELFF.

This clone was counted a single time. The chain has TRBV30 and TRBJ2-7; 8 positions agree with TRBD1. The CDR3 is 16 amino acids. The germline V gene encodes CDR1 GTSNPN and CDR2 SVGIG (reference sequence). The junction had 13 bases not matched to a gene; V was cut back by 4 bases and J by 2 bases. The CDR3 loop is CAWTPIRDRPTYEQYF. The DNA for the CDR3 is TGTGCCTGGACCCCCATCCGGGACAGGCCAACCTACGAGCAGTACTTC.

J is TRBJ1-2 and V is TRBV6-6; TRBD1 matches at 9 bases. The ends lost 5 bases at V and 8 bases at J; junction bases unmatched: 3. The CDR3 is 12 amino acids. CDR1 MNHNY and CDR2 SVGAGI come from the germline V gene (reference sequence). The CDR3 is CASSRTGEGYTF. CDR3 coding DNA: TGTGCCAGCAGTAGGACAGGGGAGGGCTACACCTTC.

V gene TRBV6-5 combines with J gene TRBJ1-6; weak D call: TRBD1 (5 bases). Between the trimmed V and J ends, which lost 4 bases and 7 bases, there was a span of 17 bases. The CDR3 contains 16 residues. Per germline, CDR1 MNHEY and CDR2 SVGAGI. The CDR3, as DNA: TGTGCCAGCAGTTGGGGACTCTCACAATCAAATTCACCCCTCCACTTT. Translated: CASSWGLSQSNSPLHF.